These 3 T cell receptor beta chains share one sample of origin, sequenced in a study of blood T cells in healthy people across ages. Using a J-beta primer mix together with a sample-barcoded 5' primer, a second PCR was run for roughly 6 to 12 cycles. TCRdb fed the 5' RACE reads into MiXCR, producing one record per CDR3 protein. The sample has about 1.7 million distinct CDR3 sequences, approximately 28% seen once. The sequencing input was blood. The receptor set was obtained from a woman in her twenties or thirties in good health.

Many counts were recorded for this clonotype. The rearrangement joins TRBV6-6 to TRBJ2-1; TRBD2 agrees at 7 bases. Trimming cost V 0 bases and J 7 bases; bases outside gene matches: 3. The CDR3 sequence is 14 residues long. In germline, CDR1 is MNHNY, CDR2 SVGAGI (reference sequence). This chain's CDR3 is CASSYSRTSNEQFF. As DNA, the CDR3 is TGTGCCAGCAGTTACTCGAGGACTAGTAATGAGCAGTTCTTC.

V is TRBV9 and J is TRBJ2-7; unclear D gene. The V and J ends lost 0 bases and 6 bases respectively, with 13 bases between them. The CDR3 runs to 14 residues. Germline assignment: CDR1 SGDLS and CDR2 YYNGEE. The DNA for the CDR3 is TGTGCCAGCAGCGTAGTGAGCGACGGTAGCGAGCAGTACTTC. Translating gives CASSVVSDGSEQYF.

This rearrangement joins TRBV20-1 to TRBJ2-1; 15 bases are a match to TRBD2. The germline V gene encodes CDR1 DFQATT and CDR2 SNEGSKA (reference sequence). The V gene end was trimmed by 2 bases and the J gene end by 7 bases; junction bases not matched to a gene: 6. The CDR3 spans 16 residues. The CDR3 reads CSARSGLAGGFNEQFF. The DNA for the CDR3 is TGCAGTGCTAGATCGGGACTAGCGGGGGGATTTAATGAGCAGTTCTTC.